These 8 T cell receptor beta chains were sequenced from one sample in a study of blood T cell repertoires in COVID-19. Method: immunoSEQ multiplex PCR; TCRdb's copy keeps in-frame clones and lacks some. The repertoire has 200,000 to 250,000 clones, approximately 83% of them found once; the top ten carry approximately 1.4%. Sample: PBMCs or T cells enriched from blood (not recorded which). Source of these receptors: a woman aged 40 to 50 with acute COVID-19.

J is TRBJ1-1 and V is TRBV14; no definite D call. Germline lookup yields CDR1 SGHDN and CDR2 FVKESK. Trimming took off 8 bases at V and 4 bases at J, with 11 bases between the two ends. The CDR3 contains 12 residues. CDR3 sequence: CASGRRSTEAFF. Here the CDR3 DNA reads TGTGCCAGCGGTAGGAGAAGCACTGAAGCTTTCTTT.

The chain joins TRBV5-1 to TRBJ1-1, with unresolved D. Trimming stripped 7 bases from V and 1 base from J, with 11 bases between. The CDR3 totals 13 residues. Germline loops: CDR1 SGHRS, CDR2 YFSETQ. This CDR3 is CASREGANTEAFF. CDR3 bases: TGCGCCAGCCGTGAGGGCGCGAACACTGAAGCTTTCTTT.

The V gene is TRBV19, the J gene TRBJ1-5, with 7 bases identical to TRBD1. The length of the CDR3 is 17 residues. Unmatched junction bases numbered 9, after V lost 4 bases and J lost 0 bases. Germline CDR1 and CDR2: LNHDA and SQIVND (reference sequence). CDR3 bases: TGTGCCAGTAGTAGAAATTACAGGGGAAATAGCAATCAGCCCCAGCATTTT. Its protein is CASSRNYRGNSNQPQHF.

This clone was detected once. The chain recombines TRBV30 with TRBJ1-6; D gene uncertain. Germline V gene data show CDR1 as GTSNPN and CDR2 as SVGIG (reference sequence). The CDR3 loop spans 13 amino acids. Deletions cut 0 bases from V and 5 bases from J, with 5 bases between. The CDR3 region is CAWSVSNNSPLHF. In nucleotides, the CDR3 is TGTGCCTGGAGTGTATCCAATAATTCACCCCTCCACTTT.

This chain uses TRBV7-9 with TRBJ2-1; perhaps TRBD2 as D (5 bases). V was shortened by 1 base and J by 8 bases, with 15 bases between the two germline ends. CDR1 and CDR2 from the germline V gene are SEHNR and FQNEAQ (reference sequence). The CDR3 is made up of 15 amino acids. CDR3 region: CASSLGRLSVDEQFF. Here the CDR3 DNA reads TGTGCCAGCAGCTTAGGACGACTAAGCGTCGATGAGCAGTTCTTC.

The rearrangement joins TRBV13 to TRBJ1-3; D not resolved. Trimming left V 5 bases short and J 4 bases short, with 12 bases between. The germline V gene has CDR1 PRHDT and CDR2 FYEKMQ (reference sequence). This CDR3 region has 14 residues. CDR3 coding DNA: TGTGCCAGCAGCGAAGAACTCGAAGGAAACACCATATATTTT. Protein sequence: CASSEELEGNTIYF.

This rearrangement joins TRBV7-2 to TRBJ2-5; D unresolved. CDR1 SGHTA and CDR2 FQGNSA come from the germline V gene. The CDR3 runs to 15 residues. V dropped 0 bases and J dropped 4 bases, with 12 bases sitting between them. CDR3 in DNA: TGTGCCAGCAGCTTAGCGGGTCCATCGGGAGAGACCCAGTACTTC. As protein: CASSLAGPSGETQYF.

The rearrangement uses TRBV27 and TRBJ1-1; the D gene is possibly TRBD1 (5 bases). The CDR3 length is 14 residues. CDR1 and CDR2 (germline): MNHEY, SMNVEV (reference sequence). V lost 5 bases and J lost 8, with 18 bases in between. Written as DNA, the CDR3 is TGTGCCAGCAGTGACGACGGGGGGATCCAAGAAGCTTTCTTT. Translated: CASSDDGGIQEAFF.